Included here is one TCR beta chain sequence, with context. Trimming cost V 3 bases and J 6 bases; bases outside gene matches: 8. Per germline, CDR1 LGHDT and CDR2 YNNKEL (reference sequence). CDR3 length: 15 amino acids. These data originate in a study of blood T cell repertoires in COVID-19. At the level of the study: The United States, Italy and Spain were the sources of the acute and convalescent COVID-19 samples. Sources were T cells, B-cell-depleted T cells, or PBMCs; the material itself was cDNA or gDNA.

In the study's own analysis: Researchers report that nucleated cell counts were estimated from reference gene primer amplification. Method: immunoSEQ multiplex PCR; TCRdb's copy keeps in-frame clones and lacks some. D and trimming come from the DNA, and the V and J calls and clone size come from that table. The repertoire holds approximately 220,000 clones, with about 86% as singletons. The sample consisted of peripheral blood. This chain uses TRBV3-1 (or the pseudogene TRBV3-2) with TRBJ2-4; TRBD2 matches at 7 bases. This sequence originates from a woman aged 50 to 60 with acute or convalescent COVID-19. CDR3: CASSQRLAQGNIQYF. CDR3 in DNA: TGTGCCAGCAGCCAGCGACTAGCTCAGGGAAACATTCAGTACTTC.